This TCR beta chain was sequenced in a study of blood T cells in healthy people across ages. Study-wide background: About one barcoded TCR beta cDNA was captured per two T cells. General study findings and limits: Older age went with lower TCR beta diversity per million T cells, in a roughly linear way.

V dropped 2 bases and J dropped 6; count of bases not matched to a gene: 11. Germline V gene data show CDR1 as KGHDR and CDR2 as SFDVKD. The CDR3 runs to 17 residues. Peripheral blood, about 10 milliliters per donor, was collected. Alongside a J-beta primer mix, a sample-barcoded 5' primer served in a second PCR lasting about 7 to 11 cycles. TCRdb re-analysed the 5' RACE reads in MiXCR, keeping a single row per CDR3 protein. Altogether about 1,500,000 distinct CDR3 sequences are present, roughly 28% being singletons, with the ten largest covering around 7.7%. This clonotype occurred a few times. The target antigen is unknown.

The sequence came from a woman aged 25 to 39 in good health. Specimen: blood. The chain uses TRBV24-1 and TRBJ1-4, with TRBD1 identical over 7 bases. The CDR3 loop reads CATSDSKTGQRDEKLFF. In DNA, the CDR3 is TGTGCCACCAGTGATTCAAAAACGGGACAGCGAGATGAAAAACTGTTTTTT.